The rows below give T cell receptor beta chains drawn from one sample of a study of T cells in Graves' hyperthyroidism and ophthalmopathy. TCRdb redid the calling of the multiplex PCR reads with MiXCR, one entry per CDR3 protein. The sample records about 690,000 distinct CDR3 sequences, roughly 17% being singletons. The material sequenced was blood. The receptor source for this set is a man between 50 and 59 years old with Graves' hyperthyroidism. Each CDR3 is given with its conserved first and last residue. The D gene is left open where the match is weak. Where a row states a size, it is once, few, many or the class of an expanded clone; other rows omit it.

clone_size	v_call	j_call	d_call	cdr3_aa	cdr3_nt
.	TRBV7-2	TRBJ2-1	.	CASSLGAAGYNEQFF	TGTGCCAGCAGCTTAGGAGCGGCCGGGTACAATGAGCAGTTCTTC
.	TRBV5-6	TRBJ2-3	TRBD2	CASRDLAGEVTDTQYF	TGTGCCAGCAGGGACCTAGCGGGAGAGGTCACAGATACGCAGTATTTT
many	TRBV6-5	TRBJ2-1	.	CASSYSNNQGEQFF	TGTGCCAGCAGTTACTCGAACAATCAGGGCGAGCAGTTCTTC
few	TRBV11-2	TRBJ2-7	.	CASSLDLLRSYEQYF	TGTGCCAGCAGCTTAGATCTTTTGCGGAGCTACGAGCAGTACTTC
many	TRBV2	TRBJ1-4	.	CASSDYAGDRVEELFF	TGTGCCAGCAGTGATTATGCAGGGGATAGAGTGGAAGAACTGTTTTTT
many	TRBV12-3/TRBV12-4	TRBJ2-5	.	CASSLAQGLQETQYF	TGTGCCAGCAGTTTAGCCCAGGGATTACAAGAGACCCAGTACTTC
many	TRBV7-2	TRBJ2-7	TRBD1	CASRKQGADGEQYF	TGTGCCAGCAGGAAACAGGGGGCGGACGGCGAGCAGTACTTC
.	TRBV28	TRBJ2-1	.	CASSFAGRHEQFF	TGTGCCAGCAGTTTCGCAGGGAGGCATGAGCAGTTCTTC
many	TRBV4-3	TRBJ1-1	TRBD1	CASSQGGGQPEAFF	TGCGCCAGCAGCCAAGGAGGGGGCCAGCCTGAAGCTTTCTTT
few	TRBV19	TRBJ2-2	TRBD1	CASSIAIRAGGTGELFF	TGTGCCAGTAGTATAGCGATAAGGGCAGGGGGAACCGGGGAGCTGTTTTTT
few	TRBV24-1	TRBJ2-1	TRBD2	CATSAVGLAGASYNEQFF	TGTGCCACCAGTGCTGTGGGACTAGCGGGAGCATCATACAATGAGCAGTTCTTC
many	TRBV2	TRBJ1-4	.	CASSGRGTTNEKLFF	TGTGCCAGCAGTGGGAGAGGAACAACTAATGAAAAACTGTTTTTT
large	TRBV12-3/TRBV12-4	TRBJ2-1	.	CASRALGRTSSYNEQFF	TGTGCCAGCAGGGCCCTTGGGCGGACCAGCTCCTACAATGAGCAGTTCTTC
.	TRBV20-1	TRBJ2-5	.	CSARTGTSGEETQYF	TGCAGTGCTAGGACCGGGACATCAGGGGAAGAGACCCAGTACTTC
many	TRBV7-2	TRBJ2-2	.	CASSLQSGELFF	TGTGCCAGCAGCTTACAGTCCGGGGAGCTGTTTTTT
.	TRBV3-1	TRBJ1-2	TRBD1	CASSPGTGRRGYTF	TGTGCCAGCAGCCCGGGGACAGGTCGTCGCGGCTACACCTTC
.	TRBV18	TRBJ1-4	TRBD1	CASSPQQGTNEKLFF	TGTGCCAGCTCACCACAACAGGGGACTAATGAAAAACTGTTTTTT
.	TRBV9	TRBJ2-3	TRBD2	CASSVGLAGVADTQYF	TGTGCCAGCAGCGTAGGACTAGCGGGAGTTGCCGATACGCAGTATTTT
many	TRBV28	TRBJ2-2	TRBD1	CASRGQGRHTGELFF	TGTGCCAGCAGAGGACAGGGGAGGCACACCGGGGAGCTGTTTTTT
many	TRBV5-1	TRBJ2-1	TRBD1	CASSSTGMGHNEQFF	TGCGCCAGCAGCTCGACAGGGATGGGGCACAATGAGCAGTTCTTC
.	TRBV5-1	TRBJ2-1	TRBD2	CASGWGTSSYNEQFF	TGCGCCAGCGGCTGGGGGACTAGCTCCTACAATGAGCAGTTCTTC
many	TRBV20-1	TRBJ2-7	TRBD1	CSARKRTGEPEQYF	TGCAGTGCTCGTAAACGGACAGGGGAACCCGAGCAGTACTTC
few	TRBV28	TRBJ1-1	.	CASSLRQNMNTEAFF	TGTGCCAGCAGTTTACGACAGAACATGAACACTGAAGCTTTCTTT
many	TRBV6-1	TRBJ2-1	TRBD1	CASSGQGGNYNEQFF	TGTGCCAGCAGTGGACAGGGGGGAAACTACAATGAGCAGTTCTTC
many	TRBV19	TRBJ2-2	.	CASSNRAHTGELFF	TGTGCCAGTAGTAACCGGGCACACACCGGGGAGCTGTTTTTT
many	TRBV30	TRBJ1-1	.	CAWETGLIGEAFF	TGTGCCTGGGAGACGGGACTCATAGGTGAAGCTTTCTTT
many	TRBV2	TRBJ1-4	.	CASSADFGTNEKLFF	TGTGCCAGCAGTGCTGACTTTGGGACTAATGAAAAACTGTTTTTT
many	TRBV27	TRBJ2-1	TRBD2	CASSLGGGGNEQFF	TGTGCCAGCAGTTTAGGGGGGGGAGGAAATGAGCAGTTCTTC
many	TRBV11-2	TRBJ1-2	.	CASSSSWITNYGYTF	TGTGCCAGCAGCTCGAGTTGGATTACTAACTATGGCTACACCTTC
few	TRBV3-1	TRBJ2-3	TRBD1	CASSQDTGGTDTQYF	TGTGCCAGCAGCCAAGATACAGGGGGCACAGATACGCAGTATTTT
few	TRBV27	TRBJ2-7	TRBD1	CASSYRDRGSYEQYF	TGTGCCAGCAGTTACCGGGACAGGGGCTCCTACGAGCAGTACTTC
few	TRBV30	TRBJ1-6	.	CAWSVEYGTPAVALHF	TGTGCCTGGAGTGTTGAGTACGGCACCCCAGCGGTGGCCCTCCACTTT